This T cell receptor (beta chain) was documented in a study of shared clonotypes between healthy human individuals. Study summary: Used for every donor were three CD4 naive, three CD4 memory, two CD8 naive and one CD8 memory plate.

CDR1 and CDR2 (germline): MNHEY, SMNVEV (reference sequence). The CDR3 extends over 13 amino acids. With 3 bases clipped from V and 5 bases from J, the junction kept 2 bases outside the gene matches. Replicate sorted-subset PCRs were loaded with approximately 190 ng DNA, 31,000 or so T cell genomes. The assay was immunoSEQ multiplex PCR, and TCRdb's table has in-frame clones only and misses some. The data contain about 120,000 clones, approximately 70% of them seen just once; the ten biggest clones take up roughly 24%. The table lists this clone with a few counts. As yet, its antigen is unknown. General observations from the study: Sampling involved blood alone; tissue repertoires likely differ. Memory subsets generally showed lower estimated richness than naive subsets.

Sequencing was done on a sample of memory CD8+ T cells sorted from blood. Subset given: CD45RO+ cells pooled with CCR7-negative TemRA cells. V is TRBV27 and J is TRBJ2-5; 8 bases match TRBD1. The receptor's source is a woman in her twenties or thirties in good health. The CDR3, as DNA: TGTGCCAGCAGTTTTCAGGGGGCGGAGACCCAGTACTTC. Translating it yields CASSFQGAETQYF.